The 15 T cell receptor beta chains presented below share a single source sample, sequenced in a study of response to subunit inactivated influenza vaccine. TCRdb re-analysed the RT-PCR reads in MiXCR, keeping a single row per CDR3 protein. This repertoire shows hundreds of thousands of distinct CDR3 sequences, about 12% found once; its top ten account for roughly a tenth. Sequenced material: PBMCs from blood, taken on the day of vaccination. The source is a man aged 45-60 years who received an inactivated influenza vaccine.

The CDR3 reads CASRLGTNYGYTF. CDR3 coding DNA: TGTGCCAGCCGCCTGGGTACAAACTATGGCTACACCTTC. The V call is TRBV6-1, the J call TRBJ1-2; the D is unclear. The CDR3 spans 13 residues. V dropped 8 bases and J dropped 2 bases, with 12 bases sitting between them. The germline CDR1 and CDR2 sequences are MNHNS and SASEGT.

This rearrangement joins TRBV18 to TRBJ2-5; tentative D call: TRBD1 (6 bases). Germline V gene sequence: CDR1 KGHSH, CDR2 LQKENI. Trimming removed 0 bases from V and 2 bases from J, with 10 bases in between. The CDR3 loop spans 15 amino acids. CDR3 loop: CASSPPRGGQETQYF. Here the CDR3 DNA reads TGTGCCAGCTCACCACCGCGAGGGGGACAAGAGACCCAGTACTTC.

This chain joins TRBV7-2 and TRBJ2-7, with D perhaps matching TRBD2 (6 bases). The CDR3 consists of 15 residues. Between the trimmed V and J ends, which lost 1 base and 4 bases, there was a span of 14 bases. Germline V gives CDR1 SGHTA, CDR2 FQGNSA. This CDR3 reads CASSLGFSGAYEQYF. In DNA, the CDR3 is TGTGCCAGCAGCTTAGGATTTAGCGGAGCTTACGAGCAGTACTTC.

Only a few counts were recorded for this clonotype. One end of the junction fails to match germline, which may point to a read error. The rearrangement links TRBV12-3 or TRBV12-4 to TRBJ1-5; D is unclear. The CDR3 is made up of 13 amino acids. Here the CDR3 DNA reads TGTGCCAGCAGCTCTCACCGGAGGCAGGTCAAATTTTTT. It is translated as CASSSHRRQVKFF.

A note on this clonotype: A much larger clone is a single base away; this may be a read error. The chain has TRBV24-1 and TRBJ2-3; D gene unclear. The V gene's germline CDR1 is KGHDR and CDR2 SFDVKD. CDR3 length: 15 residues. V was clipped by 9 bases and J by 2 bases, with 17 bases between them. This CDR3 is CATSLASVNTDTQYF. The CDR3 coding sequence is TGTGCCACCTCACTTGCGTCAGTGAACACAGATACGCAGTATTTT.

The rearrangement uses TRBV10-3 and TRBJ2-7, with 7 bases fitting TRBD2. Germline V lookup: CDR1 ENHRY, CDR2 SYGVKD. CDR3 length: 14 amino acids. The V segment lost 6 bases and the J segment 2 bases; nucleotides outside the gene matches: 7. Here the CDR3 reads CAISQRGYPYEQYF. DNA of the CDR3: TGTGCCATCAGCCAGCGGGGTTATCCCTACGAGCAGTACTTC.

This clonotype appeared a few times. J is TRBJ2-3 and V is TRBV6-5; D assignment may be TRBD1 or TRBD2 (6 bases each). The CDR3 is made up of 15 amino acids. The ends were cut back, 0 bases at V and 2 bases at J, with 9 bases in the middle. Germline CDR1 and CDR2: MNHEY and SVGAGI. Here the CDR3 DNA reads TGTGCCAGCAGTTACTCCGGGGGCATCACAGATACGCAGTATTTT. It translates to CASSYSGGITDTQYF.

CDR3 DNA sequence: TGCGCCAGCAGCCTAGACCCTATGCGGGCTAGCGGGGGTACAGATACGCAGTATTTT. It yields the protein CASSLDPMRASGGTDTQYF. This sequence joins TRBV5-1 and TRBJ2-3; TRBD2 matches 10 bases. Germline assignment: CDR1 SGHRS and CDR2 YFSETQ. This CDR3 has 19 residues. J lost 3 bases, V lost 4 bases, and 17 bases had no gene match.

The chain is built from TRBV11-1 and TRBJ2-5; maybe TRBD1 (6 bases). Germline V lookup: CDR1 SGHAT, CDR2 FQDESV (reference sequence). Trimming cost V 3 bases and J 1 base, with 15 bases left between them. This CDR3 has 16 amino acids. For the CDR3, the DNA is TGTGCCAGCAGCTTGTCACAGGGTTGGGCCCAAGAGACCCAGTACTTC. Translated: CASSLSQGWAQETQYF.

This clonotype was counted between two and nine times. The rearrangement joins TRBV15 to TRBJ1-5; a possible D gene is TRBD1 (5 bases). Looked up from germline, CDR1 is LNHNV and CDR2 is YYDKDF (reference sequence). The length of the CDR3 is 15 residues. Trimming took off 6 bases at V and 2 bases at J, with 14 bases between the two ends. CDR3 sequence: CATSFAGTGNQPQHF. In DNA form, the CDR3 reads TGTGCCACCAGTTTCGCCGGGACGGGCAATCAGCCCCAGCATTTT.

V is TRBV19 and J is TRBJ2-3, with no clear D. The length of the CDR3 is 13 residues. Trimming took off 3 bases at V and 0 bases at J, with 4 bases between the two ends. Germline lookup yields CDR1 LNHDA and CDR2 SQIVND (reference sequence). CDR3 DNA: TGTGCCAGTAGTATGGACAGCACAGATACGCAGTATTTT. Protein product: CASSMDSTDTQYF.

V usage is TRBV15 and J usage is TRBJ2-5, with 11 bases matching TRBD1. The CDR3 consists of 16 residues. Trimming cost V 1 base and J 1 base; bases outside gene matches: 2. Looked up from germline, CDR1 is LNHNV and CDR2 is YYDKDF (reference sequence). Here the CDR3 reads CATSRGGQGAQETQYF. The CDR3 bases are TGTGCCACCAGCAGAGGTGGACAGGGGGCCCAAGAGACCCAGTACTTC.

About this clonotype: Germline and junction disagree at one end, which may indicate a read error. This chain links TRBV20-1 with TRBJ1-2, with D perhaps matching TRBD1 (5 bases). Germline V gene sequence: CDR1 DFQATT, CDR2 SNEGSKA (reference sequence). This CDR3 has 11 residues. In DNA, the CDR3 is TGCAGTGTGGTTCTCCGAGACGGGGCAATCTTC. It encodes CSVVLRDGAIF.

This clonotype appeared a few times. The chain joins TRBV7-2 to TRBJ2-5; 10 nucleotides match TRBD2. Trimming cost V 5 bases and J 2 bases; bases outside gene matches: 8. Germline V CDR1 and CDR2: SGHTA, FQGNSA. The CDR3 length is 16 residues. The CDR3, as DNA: TGTGCCAGCAGCCCGGAGCGGGGGGGAATACAAGAGACCCAGTACTTC. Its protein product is CASSPERGGIQETQYF. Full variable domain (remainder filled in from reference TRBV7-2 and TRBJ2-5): GAGVSQSPSNKVTEKGKDVELRCDPISGHTALYWYRQSLGQGLEFLIYFQGNSAPDKSGLPSDRFSAERTGGSVSTLTIQRTQQEDSAVYLCASSPERGGIQETQYFGPGTRLLVL.

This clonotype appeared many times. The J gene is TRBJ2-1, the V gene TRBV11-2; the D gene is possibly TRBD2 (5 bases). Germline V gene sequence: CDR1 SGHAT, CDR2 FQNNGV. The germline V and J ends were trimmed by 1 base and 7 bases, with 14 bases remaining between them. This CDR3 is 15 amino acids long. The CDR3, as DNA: TGTGCCAGCAGCTTAGTGGCGGGTGTCTGGAATGAGCAGTTCTTC. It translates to CASSLVAGVWNEQFF.